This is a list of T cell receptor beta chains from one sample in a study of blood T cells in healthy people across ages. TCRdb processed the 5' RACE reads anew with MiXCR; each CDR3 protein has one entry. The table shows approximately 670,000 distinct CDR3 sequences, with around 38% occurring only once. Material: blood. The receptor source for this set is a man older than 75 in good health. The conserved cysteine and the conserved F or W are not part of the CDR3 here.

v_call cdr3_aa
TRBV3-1 ASSLRNWGTYEQY
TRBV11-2 ASSFTGTEKNIQY
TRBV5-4 ASSPGTSEYNEQF
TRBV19 ASSRNGQGVGNEQF
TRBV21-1 ASSGKGSYNEQF
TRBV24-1 ATSDRTSGPNEQF
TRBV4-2 ASSQAGLPEQF
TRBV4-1 ASSDTSYNEQF
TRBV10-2 ASSEIGSGLSGANVLT
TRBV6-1 ASSETDEDTDTQY
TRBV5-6 ASSSLDDRAKSGELF
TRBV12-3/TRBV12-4 ASRLTDQFNSPLH
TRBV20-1 SAEPGQSSYNEQF
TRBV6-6 ASSSLGRGSASAGYT
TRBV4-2 ASSQESTGTGVGELF
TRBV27 ASSRRTGEGSNQLQH
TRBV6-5 ASSPSGSRAKNIQY
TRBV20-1 SARPLAGGPYNEQF
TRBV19 ASSIGASVVETQY
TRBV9 ASSQLAGGPVGELF
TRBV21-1 ASSRQDRPFYEQY
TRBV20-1 SAPAGNTQY
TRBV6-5 ASKVDRTNYGYT
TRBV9 ASSVGGDYGYT
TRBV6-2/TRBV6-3 ASSGQGGQY
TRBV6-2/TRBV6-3 ASNDQGFGYEQY
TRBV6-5 ASSARTGYSYNEQY
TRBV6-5 ASSYDLRSSTTVYNEQY
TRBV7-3 ASSTQLTGEQF
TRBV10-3 AIDSGQGDTQY
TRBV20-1 SAGSDAGPPNYEQY
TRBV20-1 SARAGTSGTEEQF
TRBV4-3 ASSQGLGSEAF
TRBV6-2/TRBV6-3 ASSYSGQGNTEAF
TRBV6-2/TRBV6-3 ASSHLGGADTQY
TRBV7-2 ASSPLFDVEATQY
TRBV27 ASSLNQNSPLH
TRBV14 ASSPLTGGEREQF
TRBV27 ASSESRCEQY
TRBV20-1 SALGDRERNEQF
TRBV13 ASSLGASGGHGTDTQY
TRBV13 ASSLSAPPVYTDTQY
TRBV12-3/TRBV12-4 ASSPHGYEQY
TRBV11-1 ASSDSTGVYEQY
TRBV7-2 ASSWDSSGNTIY
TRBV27 ASFSRGLAGDYKEY
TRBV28 ASSTPRGNYYEQY
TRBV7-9 ASSAGTTNTGELF
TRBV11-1 ASSPSGGRVNEQY
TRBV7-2 ASSLDSAAGEKLF
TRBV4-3 ASSQDQGPVTEAF
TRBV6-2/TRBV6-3 ASSEPGQGYNEQF